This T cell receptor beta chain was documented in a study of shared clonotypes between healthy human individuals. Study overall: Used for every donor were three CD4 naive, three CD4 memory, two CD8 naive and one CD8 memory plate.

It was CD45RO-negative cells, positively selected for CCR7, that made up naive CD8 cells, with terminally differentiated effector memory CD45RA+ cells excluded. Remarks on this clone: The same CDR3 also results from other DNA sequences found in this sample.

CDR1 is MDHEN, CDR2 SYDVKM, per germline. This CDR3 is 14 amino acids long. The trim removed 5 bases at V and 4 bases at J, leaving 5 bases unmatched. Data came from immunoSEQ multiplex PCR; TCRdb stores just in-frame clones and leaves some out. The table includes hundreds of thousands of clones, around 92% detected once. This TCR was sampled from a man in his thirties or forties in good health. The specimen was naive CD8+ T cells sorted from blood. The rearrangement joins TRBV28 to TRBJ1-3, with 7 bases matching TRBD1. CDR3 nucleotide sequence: TGTGCCAGCAGTCTCACAGGGGTCGGAAACACCATATATTTT. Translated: CASSLTGVGNTIYF.